This T cell receptor (beta chain) was recorded in a study of T-cell reconstitution after alpha-beta-depleted transplantation in children. This CDR3 comprises 14 residues. Germline CDR1 is SGHDT and CDR2 is YYEEEE. Trimming shortened V by 1 base and J by 4 bases, and 8 bases separated the two germline ends. Preparation of the TCRbeta library was carried out with unique molecular identifiers. Each CDR3 protein is one row after TCRdb ran MiXCR on the PCR reads. The profile shows more than 400,000 distinct CDR3 sequences, roughly 44% of them singletons. The chain carries TRBV5-6 and TRBJ2-2; D ambiguous. The starting material was PBMCs, obtained before TCRalphabeta/CD19-depleted stem cell transplant. The TCR comes from a girl aged 2-15 years with aplastic anemia, due to receive a stem cell transplant. CDR3 region: CASSLRVGTGELFF. The CDR3 DNA reads TGTGCCAGCAGCTTGAGGGTCGGCACCGGGGAGCTGTTTTTT.